This T cell receptor (beta chain) was sequenced for a study of identical twins. Regarding this clonotype: The antigen is undetermined.

V gave up 4 bases and J gave up 0 bases, with 10 bases separating them. This CDR3 region has 15 residues. Germline CDR1 and CDR2: LGHNA and YSLEER. Healthy Caucasians alone served as donors. TCRdb reprocessed the 5' RACE reads with MiXCR, giving one entry per CDR3 protein. The table lists hundreds of thousands of distinct CDR3 sequences, under 9% of them singletons. Whole-study findings and limits: Conclusions rested on cross-sectional statistics rather than following the same donors. Reduced insertions were recorded for abundant cord blood beta clonotypes, with no such pattern in memory repertoires.

A further study also used this sample, focusing on yellow fever vaccine responses in identical twins.

This TCR was sampled from a woman in her late teens or twenties in good health. The chain recombines TRBV4-3 with TRBJ2-1, with D possibly being TRBD2 (5 bases). The source material was PBMCs. The CDR3 here is CASSPQRISYNEQFF. The DNA for the CDR3 is TGCGCCAGCAGCCCGCAGCGGATCTCCTACAATGAGCAGTTCTTC.